Listed below are T cell receptor beta chains from one sample, sequenced in a study of T cell responses to AZD1222 COVID-19 vaccine. The table came from immunoSEQ multiplex PCR; TCRdb's copy has only in-frame clones and leaves some out. The table lists some 170,000 clones, about 89% of them singletons. Source: peripheral blood, taken on day 0 of AZD1222 vaccination. These receptors were collected from an adult in good health. Each CDR3 is given with its conserved first and last residue. D genes are given only for firm matches. The size of a clone is reported for some rows only, either as once, few or many, or as a class for expanded clones.

v_gene: TRBV29-1; j_gene: TRBJ2-1; abundance: NA; len: 15; d_gene: TRBD1; CDR3nt: TGCAGCGTTTTTGGCGGGACAGGGCATTACAATGAGCAGTTCTTC; CDR3aa: CSVFGGTGHYNEQFF
v_gene: TRBV2; j_gene: TRBJ1-3; abundance: NA; len: 15; d_gene: NA; CDR3nt: TGTGCCAGCAGTCCCCACCCAGGTTCTGGAAACACCATATATTTT; CDR3aa: CASSPHPGSGNTIYF
v_gene: TRBV7-9; j_gene: TRBJ1-1; abundance: few; len: 17; d_gene: TRBD1; CDR3nt: TGTGCCAGCAGCTTAGCTACAGGGGGGCGGATGAACACTGAAGCTTTCTTT; CDR3aa: CASSLATGGRMNTEAFF
v_gene: TRBV6-5; j_gene: TRBJ2-7; abundance: once; len: 12; d_gene: NA; CDR3nt: TGTGCCAGCAGTAGAGGATCCTACGAGCAGTACTTC; CDR3aa: CASSRGSYEQYF
v_gene: TRBV27; j_gene: TRBJ1-2; abundance: NA; len: 11; d_gene: NA; CDR3nt: TGTGCCAGCAGTTTACGGGGTGGCTACACCTTC; CDR3aa: CASSLRGGYTF
v_gene: TRBV7-2; j_gene: TRBJ1-6; abundance: NA; len: 14; d_gene: NA; CDR3nt: TGTGCCAGCAGTCAACAGTATTATAATTCACCCCTCCACTTT; CDR3aa: CASSQQYYNSPLHF
v_gene: TRBV30; j_gene: TRBJ2-2; abundance: NA; len: 14; d_gene: NA; CDR3nt: TGTGCCTGGCTGCGGGACTTTTCCACCGGGGAGCTGTTTTTT; CDR3aa: CAWLRDFSTGELFF
v_gene: TRBV28; j_gene: TRBJ2-1; abundance: NA; len: 11; d_gene: NA; CDR3nt: TGTGCCAGCAGTCGGGGGAATGAGCAGTTCTTC; CDR3aa: CASSRGNEQFF
v_gene: TRBV10-1; j_gene: TRBJ2-1; abundance: few; len: 15; d_gene: TRBD1; CDR3nt: TGCGCCAGCAGGATCGACAGGGGGAACTACAATGAGCAGTTCTTC; CDR3aa: CASRIDRGNYNEQFF
v_gene: TRBV28; j_gene: TRBJ1-1; abundance: NA; len: 15; d_gene: NA; CDR3nt: TGTGCCAGCAGTTTAGGTGCACCCGGAGGCACTGAAGCTTTCTTT; CDR3aa: CASSLGAPGGTEAFF
v_gene: TRBV5-8; j_gene: TRBJ1-5; abundance: once; len: 17; d_gene: NA; CDR3nt: TGTGCCAGCAGCTTAGGTCAGACTCTATATAGCAATCAGCCCCAGCATTTT; CDR3aa: CASSLGQTLYSNQPQHF
v_gene: TRBV6-5; j_gene: TRBJ2-5; abundance: NA; len: 14; d_gene: NA; CDR3nt: TGTGCCAGCATGGGTGCAGGGGTCCGCGAGACCCAGTACTTC; CDR3aa: CASMGAGVRETQYF
v_gene: TRBV5-1; j_gene: TRBJ1-1; abundance: NA; len: 15; d_gene: TRBD1; CDR3nt: TGCGCCAGCAGCTGGAGGGACAGGGCAAACACTGAAGCTTTCTTT; CDR3aa: CASSWRDRANTEAFF
v_gene: TRBV10-3; j_gene: TRBJ2-2; abundance: NA; len: 17; d_gene: TRBD1; CDR3nt: TGTGCCATCAGTGATAACGCAGGGGGCTCGGGCACCGGGGAGCTGTTTTTT; CDR3aa: CAISDNAGGSGTGELFF
v_gene: TRBV18; j_gene: TRBJ2-1; abundance: NA; len: 13; d_gene: TRBD1; CDR3nt: TGTGCCAGCTCACCGCGACAGGGGGATGAGCAGTTCTTC; CDR3aa: CASSPRQGDEQFF
v_gene: TRBV7-6; j_gene: TRBJ2-2; abundance: NA; len: 16; d_gene: TRBD1; CDR3nt: TGTGCCAGCAGCACTACAGGGGCGTGGGCAGGCGGGGAGCTGTTTTTT; CDR3aa: CASSTTGAWAGGELFF
v_gene: TRBV6-1; j_gene: TRBJ1-2; abundance: NA; len: 14; d_gene: NA; CDR3nt: TGTGCCAGCAGTGAATATTTCCTCGAGGGAGGCTACACCTTC; CDR3aa: CASSEYFLEGGYTF
v_gene: TRBV19; j_gene: TRBJ1-1; abundance: NA; len: 14; d_gene: NA; CDR3nt: TGTGCCAGTAGTATTCAAGGGAGATCCGCTGAAGCTTTCTTT; CDR3aa: CASSIQGRSAEAFF
v_gene: TRBV27; j_gene: TRBJ1-6; abundance: NA; len: 15; d_gene: TRBD1; CDR3nt: TGTGCCAGCAGTATGGGGACAGCGGATAATTCACCCCTCCACTTT; CDR3aa: CASSMGTADNSPLHF
v_gene: TRBV28; j_gene: TRBJ1-5; abundance: NA; len: 14; d_gene: TRBD1; CDR3nt: TGTGCCAGCAGTTTGCCCGACAGGGGTCAGCCCCAGCATTTT; CDR3aa: CASSLPDRGQPQHF
v_gene: TRBV18; j_gene: TRBJ1-4; abundance: NA; len: 15; d_gene: TRBD1; CDR3nt: TGTGCCAGCTCCTTCAGGGCAGGGGGCGATGAAAAACTGTTTTTT; CDR3aa: CASSFRAGGDEKLFF
v_gene: TRBV2; j_gene: TRBJ1-2; abundance: NA; len: 11; d_gene: NA; CDR3nt: TGTGCCAGCAGTGAGGTAATTGCCTACACCTTC; CDR3aa: CASSEVIAYTF